This T cell receptor (beta chain) was sequenced for a study of blood T cell repertoires in COVID-19. Across the whole study: The analysed material was cDNA or gDNA that came from T cells, B-cell-depleted T cells, or PBMCs.

Assay used: immunoSEQ multiplex PCR; TCRdb lists only in-frame clones, some missing. The sample contains some 130,000 clones, roughly three quarters of which appear only once. The CDR3 runs to 16 residues. Germline CDR1 and CDR2: SGHAT and FQNNGV. After removal of 5 bases from V and 1 base from J, the junction contained 4 bases not matched to a gene. The sequence derives from a woman between 70 and 85 years old with acute or convalescent COVID-19. The specimen was peripheral blood. This chain connects TRBV11-2 to TRBJ2-1, with 11 bases fitting TRBD2. The CDR3 nucleotides are TGTGCCAGCAGCCCGACTAGCGGGGAGTCCTACAATGAGCAGTTCTTC. Amino acids: CASSPTSGESYNEQFF.